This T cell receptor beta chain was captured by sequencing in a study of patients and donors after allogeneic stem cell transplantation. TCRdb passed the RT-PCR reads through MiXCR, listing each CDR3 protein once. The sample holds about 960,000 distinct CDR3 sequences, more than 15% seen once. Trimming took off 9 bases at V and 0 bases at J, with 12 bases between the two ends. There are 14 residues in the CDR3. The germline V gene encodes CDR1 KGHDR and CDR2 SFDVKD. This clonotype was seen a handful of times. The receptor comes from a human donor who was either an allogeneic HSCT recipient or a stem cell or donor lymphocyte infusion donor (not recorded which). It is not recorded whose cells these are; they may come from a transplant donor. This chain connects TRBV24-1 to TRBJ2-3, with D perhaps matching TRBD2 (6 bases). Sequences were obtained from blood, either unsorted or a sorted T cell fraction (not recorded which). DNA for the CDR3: TGTGCCACCGGGACTTTTAAAAGCACAGATACGCAGTATTTT. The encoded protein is CATGTFKSTDTQYF.